Listed below are T cell receptor beta chains from one sample, sequenced in a study of T-cell reconstitution after alpha-beta-depleted transplantation in children. MiXCR was run by TCRdb on the PCR reads, yielding one entry per CDR3 protein. The table shows approximately 300,000 distinct CDR3 sequences, with about a tenth occurring only once. Here the sequenced sample was PBMCs, taken before TCRalphabeta/CD19-depleted stem cell transplant. The receptors come from a boy in the first two years of life with acute myeloid leukemia, due to receive a stem cell transplant. Each CDR3 is given with its conserved first and last residue. D genes are given only for firm matches. Not all rows give a size; the values are once, few, many and, for expanded clones, a class.

abundance: few; j_gene: TRBJ2-4; d_gene: TRBD2; v_gene: TRBV20-1; CDR3nt: TGCAGTGCATGGGGACTAGCGGGAGGGCCCGTCGGCAAAAACATTCAGTACTTC; CDR3aa: CSAWGLAGGPVGKNIQYF
abundance: .; j_gene: TRBJ1-2; d_gene: .; v_gene: TRBV28; CDR3nt: TGTGCCAGCAGTCCGAGAGTCTATGGCTACACCTTC; CDR3aa: CASSPRVYGYTF
abundance: few; j_gene: TRBJ2-7; d_gene: .; v_gene: TRBV7-2; CDR3nt: TGTGCCAGCAGCCCGGTACAGGGATCCTACGAGCAGTACTTC; CDR3aa: CASSPVQGSYEQYF
abundance: .; j_gene: TRBJ2-3; d_gene: TRBD2; v_gene: TRBV6-5; CDR3nt: TGTGCCAACAGTTCCCGTAGCGGGACTAGGCAGTATTTT; CDR3aa: CANSSRSGTRQYF
abundance: few; j_gene: TRBJ2-1; d_gene: TRBD2; v_gene: TRBV20-1; CDR3nt: TGCAGTGCTGGGGCTGACGGGGGGGGGAATGAGCAGTTCTTC; CDR3aa: CSAGADGGGNEQFF
abundance: few; j_gene: TRBJ2-1; d_gene: TRBD1; v_gene: TRBV12-5; CDR3nt: TGTGCTAGTGGTTTGGTACGGGCAGGGGGCATCGATGAGCAGTTCTTC; CDR3aa: CASGLVRAGGIDEQFF
abundance: many; j_gene: TRBJ1-2; d_gene: TRBD1; v_gene: TRBV5-5; CDR3nt: TGTGCCAGCAGTCCAACCGGGACAGACGGCTACACCTTC; CDR3aa: CASSPTGTDGYTF
abundance: many; j_gene: TRBJ2-1; d_gene: TRBD2; v_gene: TRBV5-1; CDR3nt: TGCGCCAGCAGCTTGGGGGCCACTAGCGGGGGGGCTTTTGAGCAGTTCTTC; CDR3aa: CASSLGATSGGAFEQFF
abundance: many; j_gene: TRBJ1-5; d_gene: TRBD1; v_gene: TRBV12-3/TRBV12-4; CDR3nt: TGTGCCAGCAGCCCCGGGACAGGGATAAATCAGCCCCAGCATTTT; CDR3aa: CASSPGTGINQPQHF
abundance: many; j_gene: TRBJ1-6; d_gene: .; v_gene: TRBV3-1; CDR3nt: TGTGCCAGCAGCCAAGATGTTTCACCCCTCCACTTT; CDR3aa: CASSQDVSPLHF
abundance: many; j_gene: TRBJ2-7; d_gene: .; v_gene: TRBV20-1; CDR3nt: TGCAGTGCTAGAGGGCCCGAGCAGTACTTC; CDR3aa: CSARGPEQYF
abundance: many; j_gene: TRBJ2-1; d_gene: TRBD1; v_gene: TRBV9; CDR3nt: TGTGCCAGCAGCCCCTTCTCGGACAGGGGTTCCTACAATGAGCAGTTCTTC; CDR3aa: CASSPFSDRGSYNEQFF
abundance: .; j_gene: TRBJ2-1; d_gene: TRBD2; v_gene: TRBV4-1; CDR3nt: TGCGCCAGCAGCCCACGGACTAGCGGGGGGGGTTCCTACAATGAGCAGTTCTTC; CDR3aa: CASSPRTSGGGSYNEQFF
abundance: many; j_gene: TRBJ1-2; d_gene: .; v_gene: TRBV5-1; CDR3nt: TGCGCCAGCAGCTTGGCCGCGTACGACTATGGCTACACCTTC; CDR3aa: CASSLAAYDYGYTF
abundance: many; j_gene: TRBJ1-4; d_gene: .; v_gene: TRBV7-9; CDR3nt: TGTGCCAGCAGCCAACTCGGTTCACAGGGAGATGAAAAACTGTTTTTT; CDR3aa: CASSQLGSQGDEKLFF
abundance: many; j_gene: TRBJ2-5; d_gene: .; v_gene: TRBV28; CDR3nt: TGTGCCAGCAGTTTGTCTGGGGCAGGTCGTATAGAGACCCAGTACTTC; CDR3aa: CASSLSGAGRIETQYF
abundance: few; j_gene: TRBJ2-7; d_gene: TRBD2; v_gene: TRBV10-3; CDR3nt: TGTGCCATCAGTTTTCCGGGACTAGCCCATTCTACGGCTTACGAGCAGTACTTC; CDR3aa: CAISFPGLAHSTAYEQYF
abundance: many; j_gene: TRBJ2-5; d_gene: .; v_gene: TRBV5-6; CDR3nt: TGTCTGGATTCCTCATGGGAGACCCAGTACTTC; CDR3aa: CLDSSWETQYF
abundance: many; j_gene: TRBJ2-7; d_gene: .; v_gene: TRBV20-1; CDR3nt: TGCAGTGCTAGAGAGGGTTTTCCCTACGAGCAGTACTTC; CDR3aa: CSAREGFPYEQYF
abundance: many; j_gene: TRBJ1-2; d_gene: .; v_gene: TRBV2; CDR3nt: TGTGCCAGCAGTTCCTTCCCGCGGGACACCTATGGCTACACCTTC; CDR3aa: CASSSFPRDTYGYTF
abundance: many; j_gene: TRBJ2-7; d_gene: .; v_gene: TRBV29-1; CDR3nt: TGCAGCGTTGCGGCAGGGCCCGAGCAGTACTTC; CDR3aa: CSVAAGPEQYF
abundance: many; j_gene: TRBJ2-3; d_gene: .; v_gene: TRBV4-3; CDR3nt: TGCGCCAGCAGCCCGGACCTCTCCACAGATACGCAGTATTTT; CDR3aa: CASSPDLSTDTQYF
abundance: many; j_gene: TRBJ2-7; d_gene: TRBD1; v_gene: TRBV5-1; CDR3nt: TGTGCCAGCAGGGACAGCTCCTACGAGCAGTACTTC; CDR3aa: CASRDSSYEQYF
abundance: many; j_gene: TRBJ2-7; d_gene: .; v_gene: TRBV11-1; CDR3nt: TGTGCCAGCAGCTTTCTCGCCACGTCTCCGGGTTCCTACGAGCAGTACTTC; CDR3aa: CASSFLATSPGSYEQYF
abundance: many; j_gene: TRBJ2-7; d_gene: TRBD2; v_gene: TRBV11-2; CDR3nt: TGTGCCAGCAGCTTTGGACTAGCGGGCATCGACGAGCAGTACTTC; CDR3aa: CASSFGLAGIDEQYF
abundance: few; j_gene: TRBJ2-7; d_gene: TRBD2; v_gene: TRBV5-1; CDR3nt: TGCGCCAGCCGACCGGGACTAGCGATCCACGAGCAGTACTTC; CDR3aa: CASRPGLAIHEQYF
abundance: many; j_gene: TRBJ1-5; d_gene: TRBD1; v_gene: TRBV11-2; CDR3nt: TGTGCCAGCAGCGCGGACAGGGGATCCTATCAGCCCCAGCATTTT; CDR3aa: CASSADRGSYQPQHF
abundance: many; j_gene: TRBJ2-5; d_gene: .; v_gene: TRBV24-1; CDR3nt: TGTGCCACCAGTAAGTCAGGGAAAGAGACCCAGTACTTC; CDR3aa: CATSKSGKETQYF
abundance: many; j_gene: TRBJ2-5; d_gene: .; v_gene: TRBV12-3/TRBV12-4; CDR3nt: TGTGCCAGCAGTTTAGATGGGGGAAGGGAGACCCAGTACTTC; CDR3aa: CASSLDGGRETQYF
abundance: few; j_gene: TRBJ1-3; d_gene: .; v_gene: TRBV29-1; CDR3nt: TGCAGCGCCGAGGGAAAAGACTCTGGAAACACCATATATTTT; CDR3aa: CSAEGKDSGNTIYF
abundance: many; j_gene: TRBJ2-7; d_gene: TRBD1; v_gene: TRBV7-3; CDR3nt: TGTGCCAGCAGCCAGGGACAGGCGGGCTCCTACGAGCAGTACTTC; CDR3aa: CASSQGQAGSYEQYF
abundance: .; j_gene: TRBJ2-4; d_gene: TRBD1; v_gene: TRBV12-3/TRBV12-4; CDR3nt: TGTGCCAGCAGGGGCACAGGGGTGATTCAGTACTTC; CDR3aa: CASRGTGVIQYF
abundance: many; j_gene: TRBJ1-2; d_gene: TRBD1; v_gene: TRBV7-9; CDR3nt: TGTGCCAGCAGTTCGACAGGGTGGAATGGCTACACCTTC; CDR3aa: CASSSTGWNGYTF
abundance: .; j_gene: TRBJ2-2; d_gene: .; v_gene: TRBV5-6; CDR3nt: TGTGCCAGCAGCGCATGGACGGGCACCGGGGAGCTGTTTTTT; CDR3aa: CASSAWTGTGELFF
abundance: many; j_gene: TRBJ2-7; d_gene: TRBD1; v_gene: TRBV2; CDR3nt: TGTGCCAGCAGTGAGTCGGACAGGGACCTCTACGAGCAGTACTTC; CDR3aa: CASSESDRDLYEQYF
abundance: many; j_gene: TRBJ2-2; d_gene: .; v_gene: TRBV3-1; CDR3nt: TGTGCCAGCAGCCCTCCGGGACTTAACACCGGGGAGCTGTTTTTT; CDR3aa: CASSPPGLNTGELFF
abundance: many; j_gene: TRBJ2-2; d_gene: .; v_gene: TRBV24-1; CDR3nt: TGTGCCACCAGTGATCCCCCATCCGGGGAGCTGTTTTTT; CDR3aa: CATSDPPSGELFF
abundance: many; j_gene: TRBJ2-3; d_gene: .; v_gene: TRBV7-2; CDR3nt: TGTGCCAGCAGCTTAGTTAGGCAGAGCACAGATACGCAGTATTTT; CDR3aa: CASSLVRQSTDTQYF
abundance: few; j_gene: TRBJ1-5; d_gene: TRBD1; v_gene: TRBV18; CDR3nt: TGTGCCAGCTCACCACAGGGGGCGCGCAATCAGCCCCAGCATTTT; CDR3aa: CASSPQGARNQPQHF
abundance: many; j_gene: TRBJ2-7; d_gene: .; v_gene: TRBV25-1; CDR3nt: TGTGCCAGCAGTGAATCGGGGACCTACGAGCAGTACTTC; CDR3aa: CASSESGTYEQYF
abundance: many; j_gene: TRBJ2-1; d_gene: .; v_gene: TRBV7-9; CDR3nt: TGTGCCAGCAGCCCACCCGGGGCTTTGTATGAGCAGTTCTTC; CDR3aa: CASSPPGALYEQFF
abundance: few; j_gene: TRBJ2-2; d_gene: .; v_gene: TRBV12-3/TRBV12-4; CDR3nt: TGTGCCAGCAGTTTCCGCTTCGGAGCCGGGGAGCTGTTTTTT; CDR3aa: CASSFRFGAGELFF
abundance: many; j_gene: TRBJ2-2; d_gene: .; v_gene: TRBV3-1; CDR3nt: TGTGCCAGCAGCCATTTGAACACCGGGGAGCTGTTTTTT; CDR3aa: CASSHLNTGELFF
abundance: once; j_gene: TRBJ2-3; d_gene: TRBD2; v_gene: TRBV9; CDR3nt: TGTGCCAGCAGCCGGGGGGGGGCGGCATATACGCAGTATTTT; CDR3aa: CASSRGGAAYTQYF
abundance: many; j_gene: TRBJ1-4; d_gene: .; v_gene: TRBV6-5; CDR3nt: TGTGCCAGCAGTTCGAAACTCCAGATGGGGGGGATTTCTAATGAAAAACTGTTTTTT; CDR3aa: CASSSKLQMGGISNEKLFF
abundance: many; j_gene: TRBJ2-3; d_gene: .; v_gene: TRBV28; CDR3nt: TGTGCCAGCACCTTCCCCCCGGGACGGTACACAGATACGCAGTATTTT; CDR3aa: CASTFPPGRYTDTQYF
abundance: many; j_gene: TRBJ2-7; d_gene: TRBD1; v_gene: TRBV28; CDR3nt: TGTGCCAGCAGCTACGGACAGGGGCCCCCCTACGAGCAGTACTTC; CDR3aa: CASSYGQGPPYEQYF
abundance: many; j_gene: TRBJ2-1; d_gene: TRBD1; v_gene: TRBV12-3/TRBV12-4; CDR3nt: TGTGCCAGCAGTTTAAGGGGGACAGGCCCCTACAATGAGCAGTTCTTC; CDR3aa: CASSLRGTGPYNEQFF
abundance: many; j_gene: TRBJ1-6; d_gene: TRBD1; v_gene: TRBV11-2; CDR3nt: TGTGCCAGCAGCTTTTCGGGACAGGGTCATTCACCCCTCCACTTT; CDR3aa: CASSFSGQGHSPLHF
abundance: many; j_gene: TRBJ2-1; d_gene: TRBD2; v_gene: TRBV12-3/TRBV12-4; CDR3nt: TGTGCCAGCAGACAAGGACTAGCGGGAGGCCCATTTAACTACAATGAGCAGTTCTTC; CDR3aa: CASRQGLAGGPFNYNEQFF